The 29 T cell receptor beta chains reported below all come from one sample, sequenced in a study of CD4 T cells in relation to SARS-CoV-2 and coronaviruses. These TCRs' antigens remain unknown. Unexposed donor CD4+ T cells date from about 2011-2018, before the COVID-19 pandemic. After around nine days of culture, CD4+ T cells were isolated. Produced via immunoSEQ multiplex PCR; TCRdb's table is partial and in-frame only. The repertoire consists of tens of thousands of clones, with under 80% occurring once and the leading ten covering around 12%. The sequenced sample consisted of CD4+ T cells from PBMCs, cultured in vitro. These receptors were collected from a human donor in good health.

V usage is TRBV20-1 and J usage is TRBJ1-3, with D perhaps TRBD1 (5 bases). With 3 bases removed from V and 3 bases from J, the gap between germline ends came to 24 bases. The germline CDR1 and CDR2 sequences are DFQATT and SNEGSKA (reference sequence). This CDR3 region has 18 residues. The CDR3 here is CSASGNLGEVGIGNTIYF. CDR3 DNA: TGCAGTGCTAGTGGGAACTTGGGGGAGGTAGGGATTGGAAACACCATATATTTT.

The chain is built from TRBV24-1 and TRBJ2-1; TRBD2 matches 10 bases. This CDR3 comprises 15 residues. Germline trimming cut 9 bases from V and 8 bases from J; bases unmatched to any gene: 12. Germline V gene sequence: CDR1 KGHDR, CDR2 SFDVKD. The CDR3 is CATQASSSGSHEQFF. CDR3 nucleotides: TGTGCCACCCAGGCGTCGTCTAGCGGGAGTCATGAGCAGTTCTTC.

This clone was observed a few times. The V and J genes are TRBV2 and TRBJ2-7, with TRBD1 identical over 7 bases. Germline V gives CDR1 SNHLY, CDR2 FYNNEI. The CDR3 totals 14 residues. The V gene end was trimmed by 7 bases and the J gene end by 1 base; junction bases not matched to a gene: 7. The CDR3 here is CASNLDRVSYEQYF. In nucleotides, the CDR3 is TGTGCCAGCAACCTTGACAGGGTTTCCTACGAGCAGTACTTC. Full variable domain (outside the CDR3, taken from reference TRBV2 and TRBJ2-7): EPEVTQTPSHQVTQMGQEVILRCVPISNHLYFYWYRQILGQKVEFLVSFYNNEISEKSEIFDDQFSVERPDGSNFTLKIRSTKLEDSAMYFCASNLDRVSYEQYFGPGTRLTVT.

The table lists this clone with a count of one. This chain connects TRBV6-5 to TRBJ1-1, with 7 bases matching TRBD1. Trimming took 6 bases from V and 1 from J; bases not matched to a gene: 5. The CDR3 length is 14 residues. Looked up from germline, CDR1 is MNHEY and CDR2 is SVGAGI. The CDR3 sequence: CASSWGQKNTEAFF. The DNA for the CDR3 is TGTGCCAGCAGCTGGGGACAGAAGAACACTGAAGCTTTCTTT.

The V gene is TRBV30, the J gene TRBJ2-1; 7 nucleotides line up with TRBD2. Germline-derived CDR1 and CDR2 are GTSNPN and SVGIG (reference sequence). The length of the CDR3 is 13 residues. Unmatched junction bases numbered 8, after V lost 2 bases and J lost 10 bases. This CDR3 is CAWSPAGTTEQFF. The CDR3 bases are TGTGCCTGGAGTCCGGCGGGGACTACAGAGCAGTTCTTC. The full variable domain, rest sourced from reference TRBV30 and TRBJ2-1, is SQTIHQWPATLVQPVGSPLSLECTVEGTSNPNLYWYRQAAGRGLQLLFYSVGIGQISSEVPQNLSASRPQDRQFILSSKKLLLSDSGFYLCAWSPAGTTEQFFGPGTRLTVL.

The CDR3 DNA sequence: TGTGCCAGTAGTACTGACACGCTCCGGACTGAGCAGTTCTTC. Its protein is CASSTDTLRTEQFF. This sequence joins TRBV19 and TRBJ2-1; no definite D call. V lost 4 bases, J lost 9 bases, and 16 bases lay in between. Per germline, CDR1 LNHDA and CDR2 SQIVND (reference sequence). The CDR3 totals 14 residues.

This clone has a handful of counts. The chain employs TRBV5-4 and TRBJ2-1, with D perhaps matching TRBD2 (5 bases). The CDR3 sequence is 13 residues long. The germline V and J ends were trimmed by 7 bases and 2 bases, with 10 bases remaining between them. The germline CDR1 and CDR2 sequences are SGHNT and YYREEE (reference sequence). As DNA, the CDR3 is TGTGCCAGCGGTAGCGATACCTACAATGAGCAGTTCTTC. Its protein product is CASGSDTYNEQFF.

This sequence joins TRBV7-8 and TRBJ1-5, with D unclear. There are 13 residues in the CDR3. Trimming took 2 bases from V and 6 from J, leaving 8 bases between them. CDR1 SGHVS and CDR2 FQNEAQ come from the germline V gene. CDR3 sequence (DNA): TGTGCCAGCAGCTTAAGGAGTAGTCAGCCCCAGCATTTT. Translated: CASSLRSSQPQHF.

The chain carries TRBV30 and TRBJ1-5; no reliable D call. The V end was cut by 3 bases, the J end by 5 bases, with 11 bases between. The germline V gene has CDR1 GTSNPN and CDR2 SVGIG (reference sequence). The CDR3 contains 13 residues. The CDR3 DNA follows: TGTGCCTGGAGCCGGAGTGGGGATCAGCCCCAGCATTTT. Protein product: CAWSRSGDQPQHF.

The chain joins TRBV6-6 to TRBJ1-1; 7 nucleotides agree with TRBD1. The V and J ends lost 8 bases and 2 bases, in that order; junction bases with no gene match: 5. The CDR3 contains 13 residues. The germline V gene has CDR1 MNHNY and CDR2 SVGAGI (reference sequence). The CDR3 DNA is TGTGCCAGCCAAAACAGGGGTAACACTGAAGCTTTCTTT. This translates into CASQNRGNTEAFF.

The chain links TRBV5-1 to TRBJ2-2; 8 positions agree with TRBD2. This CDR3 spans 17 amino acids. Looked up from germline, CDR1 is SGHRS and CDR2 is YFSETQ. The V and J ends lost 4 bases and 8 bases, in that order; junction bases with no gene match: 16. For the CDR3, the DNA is TGCGCCAGCAGCCCAGGGGAGGCGAGCGGGAGATCTGGGGAGCTGTTTTTT. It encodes CASSPGEASGRSGELFF.

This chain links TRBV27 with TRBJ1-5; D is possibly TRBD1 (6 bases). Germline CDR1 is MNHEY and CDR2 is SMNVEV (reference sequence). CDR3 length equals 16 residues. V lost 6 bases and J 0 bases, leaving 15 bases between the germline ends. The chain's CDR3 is CASRGGAGYSNQPQHF. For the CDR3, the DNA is TGTGCCAGCAGGGGGGGGGCGGGGTATAGCAATCAGCCCCAGCATTTT.

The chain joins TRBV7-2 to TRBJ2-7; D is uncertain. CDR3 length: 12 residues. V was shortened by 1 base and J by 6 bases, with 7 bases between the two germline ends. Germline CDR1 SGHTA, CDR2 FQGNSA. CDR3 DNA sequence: TGTGCCAGCAGCTTAGAGCTGGGCGAGCAGTACTTC. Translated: CASSLELGEQYF.

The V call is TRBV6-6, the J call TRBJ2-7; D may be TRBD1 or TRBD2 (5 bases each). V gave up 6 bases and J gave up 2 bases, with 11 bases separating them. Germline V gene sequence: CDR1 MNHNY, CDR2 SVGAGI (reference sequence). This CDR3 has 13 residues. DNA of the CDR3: TGTGCCAGCAGCTCAGGGAGACCCTACGAGCAGTACTTC. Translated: CASSSGRPYEQYF.

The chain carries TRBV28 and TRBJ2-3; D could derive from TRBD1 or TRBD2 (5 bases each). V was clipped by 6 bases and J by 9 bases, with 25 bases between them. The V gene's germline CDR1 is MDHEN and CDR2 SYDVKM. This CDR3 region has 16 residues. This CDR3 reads CASRMGGDGAAMTQYF. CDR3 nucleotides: TGTGCCAGCAGGATGGGTGGGGACGGCGCGGCAATGACGCAGTATTTT.

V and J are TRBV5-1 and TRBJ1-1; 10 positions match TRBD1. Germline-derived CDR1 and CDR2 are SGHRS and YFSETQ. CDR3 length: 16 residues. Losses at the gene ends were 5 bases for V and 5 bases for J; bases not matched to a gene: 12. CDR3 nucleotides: TGCGCCAGCAGTGAGGGACAGGGGAGTATTACGACTGAAGCTTTCTTT. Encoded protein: CASSEGQGSITTEAFF.

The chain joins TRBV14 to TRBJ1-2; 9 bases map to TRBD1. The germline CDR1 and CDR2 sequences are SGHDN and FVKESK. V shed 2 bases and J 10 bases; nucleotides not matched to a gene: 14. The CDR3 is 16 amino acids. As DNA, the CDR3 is TGTGCCAGCAGCCAACTGCTTATAGGGACAGGGCGTGACTACACCTTC. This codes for CASSQLLIGTGRDYTF.

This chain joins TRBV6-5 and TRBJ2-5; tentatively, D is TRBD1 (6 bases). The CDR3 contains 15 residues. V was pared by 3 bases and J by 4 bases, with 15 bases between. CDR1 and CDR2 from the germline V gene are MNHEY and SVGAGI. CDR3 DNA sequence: TGTGCCAGCAGTTATCTCGGACAGCTCTTAGAGACCCAGTACTTC. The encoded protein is CASSYLGQLLETQYF.

The CDR3 spells CASSIGDTQYF. CDR3 sequence (DNA): TGTGCCAGTAGTATAGGAGATACGCAGTATTTT. This chain uses TRBV19 with TRBJ2-3, with D unresolved. V lost 1 base, J lost 5 bases, and 1 base lay in between. The CDR3 totals 11 residues. The germline CDR1 and CDR2 sequences are LNHDA and SQIVND (reference sequence).

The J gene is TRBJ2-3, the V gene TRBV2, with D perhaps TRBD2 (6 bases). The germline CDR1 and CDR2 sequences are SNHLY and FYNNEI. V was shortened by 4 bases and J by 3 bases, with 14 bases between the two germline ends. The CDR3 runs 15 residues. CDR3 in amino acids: CASSGATGRTDTQYF. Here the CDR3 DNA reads TGTGCCAGCAGTGGGGCTACCGGGAGAACAGATACGCAGTATTTT. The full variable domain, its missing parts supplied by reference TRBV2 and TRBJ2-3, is EPEVTQTPSHQVTQMGQEVILRCVPISNHLYFYWYRQILGQKVEFLVSFYNNEISEKSEIFDDQFSVERPDGSNFTLKIRSTKLEDSAMYFCASSGATGRTDTQYFGPGTRLTVL.

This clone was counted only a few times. For the CDR3, the DNA is TGTGCCAGCAGCCAGACTAGCGGGCGGACCTACGAGCAGTACTTC. Translating it yields CASSQTSGRTYEQYF. This chain connects TRBV4-2 to TRBJ2-7; 10 nucleotides agree with TRBD2. The CDR3 loop spans 15 amino acids. V gave up 3 bases and J gave up 2 bases; unmatched junction bases: 4. Germline CDR1 reads LGHNA; CDR2 reads YNFKEQ.

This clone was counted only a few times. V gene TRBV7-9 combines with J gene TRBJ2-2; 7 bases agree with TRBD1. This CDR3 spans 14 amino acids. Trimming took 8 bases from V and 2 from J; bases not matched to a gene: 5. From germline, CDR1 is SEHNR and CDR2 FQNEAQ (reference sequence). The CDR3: CASEGDSNTGELFF. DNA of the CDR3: TGTGCCAGCGAAGGGGACAGCAACACCGGGGAGCTGTTTTTT.

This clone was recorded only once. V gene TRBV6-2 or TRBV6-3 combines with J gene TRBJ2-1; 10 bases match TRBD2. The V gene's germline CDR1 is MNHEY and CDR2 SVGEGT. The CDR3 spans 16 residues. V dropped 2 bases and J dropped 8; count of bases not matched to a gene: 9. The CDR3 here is CASSYGTASGSDEQFF. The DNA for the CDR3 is TGTGCCAGCAGTTACGGGACGGCTAGCGGGAGCGATGAGCAGTTCTTC.

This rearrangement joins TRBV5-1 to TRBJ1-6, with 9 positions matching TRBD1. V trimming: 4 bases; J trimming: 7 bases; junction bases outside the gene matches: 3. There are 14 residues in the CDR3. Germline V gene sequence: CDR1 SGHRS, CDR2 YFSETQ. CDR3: CASSLGQGNSPLHF. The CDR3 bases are TGCGCCAGCAGCCTGGGACAGGGAAATTCACCCCTCCACTTT.

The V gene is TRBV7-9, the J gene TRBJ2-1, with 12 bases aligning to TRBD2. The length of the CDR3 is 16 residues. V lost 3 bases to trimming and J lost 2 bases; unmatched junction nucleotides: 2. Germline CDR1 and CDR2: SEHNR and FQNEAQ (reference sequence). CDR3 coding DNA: TGTGCCAGCAGCTTCCTAGCGGGAGGGACCTACAATGAGCAGTTCTTC. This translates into CASSFLAGGTYNEQFF.

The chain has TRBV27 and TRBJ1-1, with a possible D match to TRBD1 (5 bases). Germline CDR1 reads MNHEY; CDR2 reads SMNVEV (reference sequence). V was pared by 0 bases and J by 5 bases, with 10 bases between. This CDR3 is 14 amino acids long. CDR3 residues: CASSLSRGGTEAFF. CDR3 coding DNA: TGTGCCAGCAGTTTATCGAGGGGTGGGACTGAAGCTTTCTTT.

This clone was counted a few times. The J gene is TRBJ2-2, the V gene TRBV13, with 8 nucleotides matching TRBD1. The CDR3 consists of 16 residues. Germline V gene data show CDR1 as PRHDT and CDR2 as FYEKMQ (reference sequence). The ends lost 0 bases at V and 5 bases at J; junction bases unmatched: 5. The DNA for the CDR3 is TGTGCCAGCAGCTTAGGGCAGGGGGCTGGAACCGGGGAGCTGTTTTTT. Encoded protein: CASSLGQGAGTGELFF.

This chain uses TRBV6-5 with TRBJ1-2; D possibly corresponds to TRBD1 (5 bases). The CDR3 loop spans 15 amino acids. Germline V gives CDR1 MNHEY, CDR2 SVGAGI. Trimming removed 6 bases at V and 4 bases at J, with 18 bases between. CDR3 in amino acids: CASSLTGAGSYGYTF. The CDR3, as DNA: TGTGCCAGCAGCCTAACAGGAGCTGGGAGCTATGGCTACACCTTC.

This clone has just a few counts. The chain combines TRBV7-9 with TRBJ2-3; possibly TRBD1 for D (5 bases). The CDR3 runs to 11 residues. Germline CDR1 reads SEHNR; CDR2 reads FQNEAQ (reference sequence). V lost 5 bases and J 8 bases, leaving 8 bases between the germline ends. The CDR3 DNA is TGTGCCAGCAGCCTTGGGGCTACGCAGTATTTT. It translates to CASSLGATQYF.